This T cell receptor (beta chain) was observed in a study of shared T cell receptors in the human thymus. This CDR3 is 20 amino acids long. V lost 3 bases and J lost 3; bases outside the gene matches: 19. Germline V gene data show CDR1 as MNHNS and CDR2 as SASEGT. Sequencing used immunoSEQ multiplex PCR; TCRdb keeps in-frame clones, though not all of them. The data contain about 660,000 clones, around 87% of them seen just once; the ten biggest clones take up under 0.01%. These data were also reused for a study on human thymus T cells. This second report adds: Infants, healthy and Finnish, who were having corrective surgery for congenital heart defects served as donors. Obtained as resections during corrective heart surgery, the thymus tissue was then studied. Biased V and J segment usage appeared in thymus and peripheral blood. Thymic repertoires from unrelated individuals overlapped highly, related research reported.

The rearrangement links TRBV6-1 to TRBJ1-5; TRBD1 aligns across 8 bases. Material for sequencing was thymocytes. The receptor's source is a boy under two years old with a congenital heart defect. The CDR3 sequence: CASSETLTGEGARPNQPQHF. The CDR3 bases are TGTGCCAGCAGTGAGACCTTGACAGGGGAAGGCGCTCGGCCCAATCAGCCCCAGCATTTT.